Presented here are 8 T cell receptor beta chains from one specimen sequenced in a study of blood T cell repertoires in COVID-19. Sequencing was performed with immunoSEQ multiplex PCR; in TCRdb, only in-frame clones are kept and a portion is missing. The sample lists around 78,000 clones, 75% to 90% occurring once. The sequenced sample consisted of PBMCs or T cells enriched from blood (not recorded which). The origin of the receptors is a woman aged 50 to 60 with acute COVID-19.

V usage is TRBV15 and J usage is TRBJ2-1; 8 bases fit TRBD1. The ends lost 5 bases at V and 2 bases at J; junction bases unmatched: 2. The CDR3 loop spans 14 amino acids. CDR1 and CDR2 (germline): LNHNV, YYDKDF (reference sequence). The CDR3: CATSGQGPYNEQFF. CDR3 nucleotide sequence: TGTGCCACCAGCGGACAGGGTCCCTACAATGAGCAGTTCTTC. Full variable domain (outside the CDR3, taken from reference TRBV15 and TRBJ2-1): DAMVIQNPRYQVTQFGKPVTLSCSQTLNHNVMYWYQQKSSQAPKLLFHYYDKDFNNEADTPDNFQSRRPNTSFCFLDIRSPGLGDTAMYLCATSGQGPYNEQFFGPGTRLTVL.

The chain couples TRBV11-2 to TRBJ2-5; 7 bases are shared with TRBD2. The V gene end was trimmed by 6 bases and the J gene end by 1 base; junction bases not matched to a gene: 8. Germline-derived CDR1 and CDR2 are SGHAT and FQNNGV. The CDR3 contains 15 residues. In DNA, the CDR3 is TGTGCCAGCAGTTTTGGACTAGTTAGCCAAGAGACCCAGTACTTC. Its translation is CASSFGLVSQETQYF.

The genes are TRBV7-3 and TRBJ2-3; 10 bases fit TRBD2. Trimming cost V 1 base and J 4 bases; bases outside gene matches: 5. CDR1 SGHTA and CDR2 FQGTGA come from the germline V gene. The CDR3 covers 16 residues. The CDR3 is CASSLILAGNPDTQYF. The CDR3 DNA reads TGTGCCAGCAGCTTAATACTAGCGGGAAATCCAGATACGCAGTATTTT.

CDR3 nucleotide sequence: TGTGCCAGCAGGGGGACAGGGTTCTATGGCTACACCTTC. Translation: CASRGTGFYGYTF. The chain carries TRBV12-3 or TRBV12-4 and TRBJ1-2, with 9 bases identical to TRBD1. Trimming at V came to 6 bases and at J to 4 bases, leaving 3 bases not matched to a gene. The CDR3 sequence is 13 residues long.

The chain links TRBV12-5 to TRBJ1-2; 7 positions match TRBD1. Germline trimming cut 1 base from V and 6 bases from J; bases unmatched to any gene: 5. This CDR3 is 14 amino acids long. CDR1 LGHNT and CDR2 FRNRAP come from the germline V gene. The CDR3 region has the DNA TGTGCTAGTGGTTTGGACGACAGGGTTGATGGCTACACCTTC. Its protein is CASGLDDRVDGYTF.

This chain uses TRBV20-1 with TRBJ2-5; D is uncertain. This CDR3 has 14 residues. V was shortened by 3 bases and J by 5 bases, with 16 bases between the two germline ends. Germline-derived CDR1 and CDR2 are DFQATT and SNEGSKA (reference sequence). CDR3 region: CSASESSPWETQYF. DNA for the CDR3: TGCAGTGCTAGTGAATCCAGTCCTTGGGAGACCCAGTACTTC.

CDR3 loop: CASSEQVQTGELFF. The CDR3 DNA is TGTGCCAGTAGTGAACAGGTACAGACCGGGGAGCTGTTTTTT. The genes are TRBV19 and TRBJ2-2; tentatively, D is TRBD1 (5 bases). CDR1 is LNHDA, CDR2 SQIVND, per germline (reference sequence). V lost 5 bases and J lost 5, with 12 bases in between. This CDR3 comprises 14 residues.

CDR3 sequence reads: CASSPTGGSGNTIYF. DNA of the CDR3: TGTGCCAGCAGCCCTACGGGAGGCTCTGGAAACACCATATATTTT. V and J are TRBV5-4 and TRBJ1-3; no definite D call. CDR1 and CDR2 (germline): SGHNT, YYREEE (reference sequence). The V gene lost 4 bases and the J gene lost 0 bases, with 11 bases spanning the gap. CDR3 length: 15 amino acids.